This T cell receptor (beta chain) was captured by sequencing in a study of T cell responses to AZD1222 COVID-19 vaccine. Study overall: Analyses pooled second doses at about 4 or about 12 weeks.

TCRdb's table, derived via immunoSEQ multiplex PCR, lists solely in-frame clones and lacks some. The repertoire consists of around 120,000 clones, with roughly nine tenths occurring once and the leading ten covering roughly 4.1%. This CDR3 spans 13 amino acids. CDR1 and CDR2 from the germline V gene are KGHSH and LQKENI. The V and J ends lost 1 base and 7 bases respectively, with 8 bases between them. Sequences were derived from peripheral blood, sampled on day 0 of AZD1222 vaccination. The chain links TRBV18 to TRBJ2-1, with D possibly being TRBD2 (5 bases). This TCR derives from an adult in good health. The CDR3 here is CASSPRGENEQFF. DNA of the CDR3: TGTGCCAGCTCACCACGTGGGGAGAATGAGCAGTTCTTC.